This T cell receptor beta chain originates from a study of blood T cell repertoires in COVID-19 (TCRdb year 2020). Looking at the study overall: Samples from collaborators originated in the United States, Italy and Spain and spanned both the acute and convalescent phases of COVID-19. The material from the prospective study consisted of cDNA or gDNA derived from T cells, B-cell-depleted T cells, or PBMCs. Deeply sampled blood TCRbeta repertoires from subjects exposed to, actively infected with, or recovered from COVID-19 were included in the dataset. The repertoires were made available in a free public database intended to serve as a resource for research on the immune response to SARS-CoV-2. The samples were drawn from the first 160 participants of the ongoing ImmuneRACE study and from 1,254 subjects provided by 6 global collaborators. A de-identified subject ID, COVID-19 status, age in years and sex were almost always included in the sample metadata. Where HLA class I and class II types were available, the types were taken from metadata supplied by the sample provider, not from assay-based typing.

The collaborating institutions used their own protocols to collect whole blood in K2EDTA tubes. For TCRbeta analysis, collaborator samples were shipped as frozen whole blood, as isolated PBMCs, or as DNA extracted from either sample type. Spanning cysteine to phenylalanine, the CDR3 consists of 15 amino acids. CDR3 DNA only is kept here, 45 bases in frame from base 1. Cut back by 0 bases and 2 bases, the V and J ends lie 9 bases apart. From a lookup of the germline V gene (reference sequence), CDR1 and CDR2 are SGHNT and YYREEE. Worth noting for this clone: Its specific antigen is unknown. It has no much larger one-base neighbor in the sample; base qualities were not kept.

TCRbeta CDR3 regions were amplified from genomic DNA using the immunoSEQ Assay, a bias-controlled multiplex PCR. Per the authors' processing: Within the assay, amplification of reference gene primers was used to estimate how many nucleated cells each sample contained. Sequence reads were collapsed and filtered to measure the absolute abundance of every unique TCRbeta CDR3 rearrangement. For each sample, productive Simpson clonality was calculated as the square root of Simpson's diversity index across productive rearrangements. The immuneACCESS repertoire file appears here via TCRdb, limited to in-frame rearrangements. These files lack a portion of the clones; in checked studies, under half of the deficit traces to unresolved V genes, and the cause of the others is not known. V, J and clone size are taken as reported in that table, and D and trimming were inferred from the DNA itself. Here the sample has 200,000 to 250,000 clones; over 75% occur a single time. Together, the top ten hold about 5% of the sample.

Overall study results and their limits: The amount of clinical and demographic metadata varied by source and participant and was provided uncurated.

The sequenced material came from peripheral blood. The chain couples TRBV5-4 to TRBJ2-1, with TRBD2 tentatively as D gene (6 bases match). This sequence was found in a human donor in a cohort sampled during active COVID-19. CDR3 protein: CASSLALATYNEQFF. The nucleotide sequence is TGTGCCAGCAGCTTGGCGCTAGCGACCTACAATGAGCAGTTCTTC.